This TCR beta chain was sequenced in a study of T cells after yellow fever vaccination. General study points: Reappearance after the booster was seen for most primary-vaccination clones, at roughly 96% CD4 and around 90% CD8. Clonotype sharing between CD4 and CD8 compartments was small.

In the case of this clonotype: Its specificity is unknown.

Template switching with 5'RACE generated the TCR cDNA and added a universal primer site and UMIs. TCRdb ran MiXCR on the 5' RACE reads and lists one entry per CDR3 protein. The sample has about 130,000 distinct CDR3 sequences, 7.4% seen once. The input for sequencing was CD4+ T cells sorted from PBMCs, taken 10 days after the first yellow fever vaccination. The receptor was derived from a man aged 18 to 30 who received the YFV17D yellow fever vaccine.

CDR3 coding DNA: TGTGCCAGCAGTACACGGGGGGACCATCAGCCCCAGCATTTT. It specifies CASSTRGDHQPQHF. This chain connects TRBV6-2 or TRBV6-3 to TRBJ1-5; tentatively, D is TRBD1 (5 bases). Germline V CDR1 and CDR2: MNHEY, SVGEGT. The CDR3 extends over 14 amino acids. Trimming removed 5 bases at V and 5 bases at J, with 13 bases between.